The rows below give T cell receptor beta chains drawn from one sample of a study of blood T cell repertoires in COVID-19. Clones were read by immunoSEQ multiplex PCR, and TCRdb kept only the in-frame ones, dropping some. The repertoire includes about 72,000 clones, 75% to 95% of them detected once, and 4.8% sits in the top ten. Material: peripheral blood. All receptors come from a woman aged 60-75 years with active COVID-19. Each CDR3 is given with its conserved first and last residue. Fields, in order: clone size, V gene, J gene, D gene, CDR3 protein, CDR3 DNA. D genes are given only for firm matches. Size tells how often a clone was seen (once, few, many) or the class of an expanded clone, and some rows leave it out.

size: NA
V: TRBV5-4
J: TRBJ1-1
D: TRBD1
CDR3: CASRLTTGIGTEAFF
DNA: TGTGCCAGCAGGCTTACGACAGGGATTGGTACTGAAGCTTTCTTT

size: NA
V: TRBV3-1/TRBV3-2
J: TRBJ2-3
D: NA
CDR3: CASSPPRHRADTQYF
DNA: TGTGCCAGCAGCCCACCCCGACACAGGGCAGATACGCAGTATTTT

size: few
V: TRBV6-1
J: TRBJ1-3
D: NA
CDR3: CASSEKTASSGNTIYF
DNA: TGTGCCAGCAGTGAGAAGACAGCTTCCTCTGGAAACACCATATATTTT

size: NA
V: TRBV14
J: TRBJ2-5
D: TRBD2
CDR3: CASSHRREQETQYF
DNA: TGTGCCAGCAGCCACCGGCGGGAGCAAGAGACCCAGTACTTC

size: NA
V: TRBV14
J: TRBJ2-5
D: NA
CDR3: CASSQPPGGRVRETQYF
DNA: TGTGCCAGCAGCCAACCCCCCGGGGGACGGGTCCGCGAGACCCAGTACTTC

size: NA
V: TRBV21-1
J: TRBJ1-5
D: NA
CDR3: CASSKVDPGQVHQPQHF
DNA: TGTGCCAGCAGCAAGGTAGACCCGGGACAGGTCCATCAGCCCCAGCATTTT

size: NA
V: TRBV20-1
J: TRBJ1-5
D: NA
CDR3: CSASGGGNQPQHF
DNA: TGCAGTGCTAGTGGGGGGGGCAATCAGCCCCAGCATTTT

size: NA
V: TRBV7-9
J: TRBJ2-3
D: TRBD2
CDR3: CASSPGGSTDTQYF
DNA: TGTGCCAGCAGCCCGGGGGGTAGCACAGATACGCAGTATTTT

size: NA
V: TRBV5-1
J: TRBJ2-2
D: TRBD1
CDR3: CASSFMAGGRAGELFF
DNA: TGCGCCAGCAGCTTTATGGCAGGGGGAAGAGCCGGGGAGCTGTTTTTT

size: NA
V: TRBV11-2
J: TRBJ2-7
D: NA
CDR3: CASSQLYEQYF
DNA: TGTGCCAGCAGCCAACTCTACGAGCAGTACTTC

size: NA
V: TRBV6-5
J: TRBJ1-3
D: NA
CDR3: CASRRQASGNTIYF
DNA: TGTGCCAGCAGAAGACAGGCCTCTGGAAACACCATATATTTT

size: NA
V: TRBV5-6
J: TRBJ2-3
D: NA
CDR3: CASSRGTTDTQYF
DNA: TGTGCCAGCAGTCGGGGGACCACAGATACGCAGTATTTT

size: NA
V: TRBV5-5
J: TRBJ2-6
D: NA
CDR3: CASSLAGSGANVLTF
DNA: TGTGCCAGCAGCTTGGCCGGCTCTGGGGCCAACGTCCTGACTTTC

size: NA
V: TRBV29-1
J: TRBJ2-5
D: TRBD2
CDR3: CSVLLSGLAARETQYF
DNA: TGCAGCGTTCTGCTGTCGGGACTAGCGGCAAGGGAGACCCAGTACTTC

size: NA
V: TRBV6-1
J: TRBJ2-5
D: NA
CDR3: CASSEGQGAGETQYF
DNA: TGTGCCAGCAGTGAAGGGCAGGGCGCGGGGGAGACCCAGTACTTC

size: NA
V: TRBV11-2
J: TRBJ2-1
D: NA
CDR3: CASSFTLAGSYNEQFF
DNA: TGTGCCAGCAGCTTTACCCTTGCGGGAAGCTACAATGAGCAGTTCTTC

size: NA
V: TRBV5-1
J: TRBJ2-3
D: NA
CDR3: CASSLAPGRVGTDTQYF
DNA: TGCGCCAGCAGCTTGGCCCCCGGCAGGGTCGGCACAGATACGCAGTATTTT

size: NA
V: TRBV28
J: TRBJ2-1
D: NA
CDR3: CASSFRGSRGNEQFF
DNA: TGTGCCAGCAGTTTTCGGGGGAGTCGGGGAAATGAGCAGTTCTTC

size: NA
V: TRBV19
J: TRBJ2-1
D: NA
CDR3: CASSIPPLGGRTIGEQFF
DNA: TGTGCCAGTAGTATCCCACCCCTGGGTGGGAGGACCATCGGTGAGCAGTTCTTC

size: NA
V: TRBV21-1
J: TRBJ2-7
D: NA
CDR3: CASSKDLGGLAGEMISDEQYF
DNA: TGTGCCAGCAGCAAAGATCTGGGGGGACTAGCGGGAGAGATGATATCAGACGAGCAGTACTTC

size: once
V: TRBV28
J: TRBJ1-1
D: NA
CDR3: CASSPPHSVEAFF
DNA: TGTGCCAGCAGTCCACCTCACAGTGTCGAAGCTTTCTTT

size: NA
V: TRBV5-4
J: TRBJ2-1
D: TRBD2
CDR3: CASTGTSLHFSYNEQFF
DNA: TGTGCCAGCACCGGGACTAGCCTTCATTTCTCCTACAATGAGCAGTTCTTC

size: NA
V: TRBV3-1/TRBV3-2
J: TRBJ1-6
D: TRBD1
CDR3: CASSLYEPTGARSPLHF
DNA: TGTGCCAGCAGCTTATACGAACCGACAGGGGCGCGCTCACCCCTCCACTTT

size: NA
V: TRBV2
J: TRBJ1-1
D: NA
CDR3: CASRGRAGAGNTEAFF
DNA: TGTGCCAGCAGGGGGAGGGCAGGGGCCGGGAACACTGAAGCTTTCTTT

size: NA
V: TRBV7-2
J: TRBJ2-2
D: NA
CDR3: CASSLVAGANTGELFF
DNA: TGTGCCAGCAGCTTAGTTGCAGGGGCGAACACCGGGGAGCTGTTTTTT

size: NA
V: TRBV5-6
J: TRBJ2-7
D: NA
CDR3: CASSLIGDEQYF
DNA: TGTGCCAGCAGCTTGATAGGGGACGAGCAGTACTTC

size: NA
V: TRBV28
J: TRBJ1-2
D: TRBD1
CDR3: CATRQGTIFGYTF
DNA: TGTGCCACTCGACAGGGAACCATCTTTGGGTACACCTTC

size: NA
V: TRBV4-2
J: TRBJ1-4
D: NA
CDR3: CASSPWQEDEKLFF
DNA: TGTGCCAGCAGCCCATGGCAGGAAGATGAAAAACTGTTTTTT

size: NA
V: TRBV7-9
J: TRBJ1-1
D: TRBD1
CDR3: CASSRGQGGLDTEAFF
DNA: TGTGCCAGCAGCCGGGGACAGGGAGGGTTGGACACTGAAGCTTTCTTT

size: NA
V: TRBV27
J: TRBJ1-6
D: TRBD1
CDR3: CASSSWTGSIHF
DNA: TGTGCCAGCAGTTCCTGGACAGGAAGCATCCACTTT